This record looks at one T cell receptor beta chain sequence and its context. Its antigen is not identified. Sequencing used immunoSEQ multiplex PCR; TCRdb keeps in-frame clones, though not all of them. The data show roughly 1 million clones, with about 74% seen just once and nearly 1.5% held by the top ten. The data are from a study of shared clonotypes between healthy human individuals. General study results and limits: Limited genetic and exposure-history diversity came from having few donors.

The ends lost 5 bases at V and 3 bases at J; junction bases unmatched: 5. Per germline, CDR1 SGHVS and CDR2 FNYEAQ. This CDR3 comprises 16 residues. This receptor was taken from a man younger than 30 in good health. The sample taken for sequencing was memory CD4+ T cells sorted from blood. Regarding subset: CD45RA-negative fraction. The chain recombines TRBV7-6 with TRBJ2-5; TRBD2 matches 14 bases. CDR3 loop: CASSARTSGGKETQYF. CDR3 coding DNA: TGTGCCAGCAGCGCCCGGACTAGCGGGGGGAAAGAGACCCAGTACTTC.